This entry describes one T cell receptor (beta chain). Its specificity is unknown. An end of the junction differs from the germline gene, which may be a read error. Rectal tissue came from one to two pinch biopsies taken at colonoscopy. The record originates from a study of pediatric ulcerative colitis. General study results and limits: Acute severe colitis showed lower rectal diversity from clonal expansions. Total lymphocyte DNA, not sorted subsets, was the template.

Sequencing was at survey level. The repertoire was sequenced with immunoSEQ multiplex PCR; TCRdb's copy has only in-frame clones and lacks some. The sample consists of 30,000 or so clones, around 80% of them appearing once. Germline CDR1 and CDR2: ENHRY and SYGVKD. The CDR3 has 14 amino acids. Sequenced sample: gut tissue. The rearrangement links TRBV10-3 to TRBJ1-6, with TRBD1 matching over 7 bases. This receptor was obtained from a boy aged 5 to 17 with mild ulcerative colitis. The CDR3 spells CAIGEGAYNSPLHF. The CDR3 region has the DNA TGTGCCATCGGTGAGGGGGCTTATAATTCACCCCTCCACTTT.